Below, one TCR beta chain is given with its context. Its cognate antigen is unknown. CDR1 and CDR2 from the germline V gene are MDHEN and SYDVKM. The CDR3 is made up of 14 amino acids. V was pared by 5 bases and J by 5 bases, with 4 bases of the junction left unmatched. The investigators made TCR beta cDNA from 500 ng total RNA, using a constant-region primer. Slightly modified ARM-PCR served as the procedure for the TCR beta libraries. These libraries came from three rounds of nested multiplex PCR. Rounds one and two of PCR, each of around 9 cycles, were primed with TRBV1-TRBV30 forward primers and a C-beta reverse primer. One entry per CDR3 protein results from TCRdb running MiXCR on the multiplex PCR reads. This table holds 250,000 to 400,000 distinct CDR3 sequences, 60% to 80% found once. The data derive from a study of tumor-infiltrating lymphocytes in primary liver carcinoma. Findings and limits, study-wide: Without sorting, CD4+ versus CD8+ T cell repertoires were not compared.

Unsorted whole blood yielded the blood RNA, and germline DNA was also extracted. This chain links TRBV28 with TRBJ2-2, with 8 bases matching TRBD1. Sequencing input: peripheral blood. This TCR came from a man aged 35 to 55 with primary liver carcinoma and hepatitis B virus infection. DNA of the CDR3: TGTGCCAGCAGTACGACAGGGGAGACCGGGGAGCTGTTTTTT. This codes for CASSTTGETGELFF.